Listed below are T cell receptor beta chains from one sample, sequenced in a study of graft-versus-host responses after intestinal transplantation. TCRdb's copy holds only in-frame clones and misses some; the assay was immunoSEQ multiplex PCR. The table includes about 120,000 clones, over 85% detected once. These receptors' targets are unknown. The sample was unstimulated CD4+ T cells sorted from spleen or lymph node cells, taken before intestinal transplant. The source is a human donor who received an intestinal transplant. The CDR3 runs from the conserved cysteine through the conserved F or W. A D gene is named only where the DNA matches it firmly. Only some rows state a clone size, as once, few, many or a class for expanded clones.

cdr3_aa cdr3_nt j_call v_call d_call clone_size
CASSVGVGSWETQYF TGTGCCAGCAGCGTAGGGGTCGGGTCATGGGAGACCCAGTACTTC TRBJ2-5 TRBV9 NA NA
CASSLKASDPNEQFF TGTGCCAGCAGTTTAAAGGCTAGCGACCCCAATGAGCAGTTCTTC TRBJ2-1 TRBV27 NA NA
CASSSGQGNQPQHF TGTGCCAGCAGTTCAGGACAGGGGAATCAGCCCCAGCATTTT TRBJ1-5 TRBV6-6 TRBD1 NA
CASSIGSVSYEQYF TGTGCCAGTAGTATAGGTAGCGTCTCCTACGAGCAGTACTTC TRBJ2-7 TRBV19 NA few
CASSPPDQPQHF TGTGCCAGCAGTCCCCCGGATCAGCCCCAGCATTTT TRBJ1-5 TRBV6-5 NA NA
CAISDPGGVSYEQYF TGTGCCATCAGTGACCCCGGGGGGGTCAGCTACGAGCAGTACTTC TRBJ2-7 TRBV10-3 TRBD2 NA
CASSPPGVGRGYTF TGTGCCAGCAGCCCCCCAGGTGTCGGGCGCGGCTACACCTTC TRBJ1-2 TRBV7-6 NA NA
CASSPPWGVGEQYF TGTGCCAGCTCACCGCCTTGGGGGGTAGGAGAGCAGTACTTC TRBJ2-7 TRBV18 NA few
CASCNPAPGELFF TGTGCCAGTTGTAACCCGGCCCCCGGGGAGCTGTTTTTT TRBJ2-2 TRBV19 NA NA
CSASDTASLHF TGCAGTGCTAGTGACACCGCCAGCCTCCACTTT TRBJ1-6 TRBV20-1 NA NA
CASRTGQGSEQYF TGCGCCAGCAGGACTGGACAGGGGTCCGAGCAGTACTTC TRBJ2-7 TRBV5-1 TRBD1 NA
CASRNERGAGPTDTQYF TGCGCCAGCAGAAATGAACGAGGAGCGGGACCCACAGATACGCAGTATTTT TRBJ2-3 TRBV5-1 TRBD2 NA
CSGDRATEAFF TGCAGCGGGGACAGGGCCACTGAAGCTTTCTTT TRBJ1-1 TRBV29-1 TRBD1 few
CASSPGINVQFF TGCGCCAGCAGCCCGGGTATTAACGTGCAGTTCTTC TRBJ2-1 TRBV5-1 NA NA
CSVSGTSGRRAETQYF TGCAGCGTAAGCGGGACTAGCGGGAGGAGGGCAGAGACCCAGTACTTC TRBJ2-5 TRBV29-1 TRBD2 NA
CASSPHSSVETQYF TGTGCCAGCAGCCCGCATAGCTCCGTAGAGACCCAGTACTTC TRBJ2-5 TRBV5-6 NA NA
CASSLGGFRVSYEQYF TGCGCCAGCAGCTTGGGGGGATTCAGGGTCTCCTACGAGCAGTACTTC TRBJ2-7 TRBV5-1 NA NA
CASSTGILAFF TGTGCCAGCAGCACGGGGATATTGGCTTTCTTT TRBJ1-1 TRBV7-9 NA NA
CASSQDRAGFYEQYF TGCGCCAGCAGCCAAGATCGGGCAGGGTTCTACGAGCAGTACTTC TRBJ2-7 TRBV4-1 NA NA
CASSTGQVYYSGNTIYF TGCGCCAGCAGCACCGGACAGGTCTACTACTCTGGAAACACCATATATTTT TRBJ1-3 TRBV5-1 TRBD1 NA